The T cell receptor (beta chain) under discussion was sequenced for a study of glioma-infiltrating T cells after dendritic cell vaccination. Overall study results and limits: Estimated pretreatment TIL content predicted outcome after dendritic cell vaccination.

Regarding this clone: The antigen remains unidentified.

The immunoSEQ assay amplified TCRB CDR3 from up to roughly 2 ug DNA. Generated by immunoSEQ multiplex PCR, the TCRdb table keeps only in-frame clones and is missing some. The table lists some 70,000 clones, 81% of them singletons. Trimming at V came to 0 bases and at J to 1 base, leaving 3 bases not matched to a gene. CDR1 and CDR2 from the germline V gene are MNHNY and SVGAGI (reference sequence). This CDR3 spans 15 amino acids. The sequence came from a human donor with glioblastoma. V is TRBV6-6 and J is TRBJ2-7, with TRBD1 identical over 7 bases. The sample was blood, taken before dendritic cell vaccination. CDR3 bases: TGTGCCAGCAGTTACTCGGTGGGACAGTCCTACGAGCAGTACTTC. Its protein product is CASSYSVGQSYEQYF.